This T cell receptor beta chain was identified in a study of blood T cell repertoires in COVID-19. The V end was cut by 2 bases, the J end by 10 bases, with 9 bases between. This CDR3 has 11 amino acids. Germline CDR1 is GTSNPN and CDR2 is SVGIG (reference sequence). Data came from immunoSEQ multiplex PCR; TCRdb stores just in-frame clones and leaves some out. The sample carries 300,000 to 350,000 clones, around nine tenths recorded once. The TCR originated in a woman aged 18-35 years who had recovered from COVID-19. This chain links TRBV30 with TRBJ2-1; unclear D gene. Sequencing was done on a sample of peripheral blood. This CDR3 reads CAWSPSYEQFF. The CDR3 nucleotides are TGTGCCTGGAGTCCCTCCTACGAGCAGTTCTTC.